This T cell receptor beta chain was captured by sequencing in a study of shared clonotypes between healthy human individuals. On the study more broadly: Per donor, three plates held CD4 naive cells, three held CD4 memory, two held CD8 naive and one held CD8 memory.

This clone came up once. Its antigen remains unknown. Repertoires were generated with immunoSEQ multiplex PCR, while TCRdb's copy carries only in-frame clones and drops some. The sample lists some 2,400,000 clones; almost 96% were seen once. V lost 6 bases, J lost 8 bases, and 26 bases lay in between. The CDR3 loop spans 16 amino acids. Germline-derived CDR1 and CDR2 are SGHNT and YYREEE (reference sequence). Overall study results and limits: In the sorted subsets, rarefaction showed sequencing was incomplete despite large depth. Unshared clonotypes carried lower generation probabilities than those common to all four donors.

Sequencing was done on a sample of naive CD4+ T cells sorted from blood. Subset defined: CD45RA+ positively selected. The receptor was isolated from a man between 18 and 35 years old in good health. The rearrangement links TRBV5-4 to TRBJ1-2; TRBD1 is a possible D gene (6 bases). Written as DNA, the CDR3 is TGTGCCAGCACCCCCGATACCGGTCTTTGGGGACAAGGCTACACCTTC. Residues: CASTPDTGLWGQGYTF. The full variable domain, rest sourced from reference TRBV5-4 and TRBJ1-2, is ETGVTQSPTHLIKTRGQQVTLRCSSQSGHNTVSWYQQALGQGPQFIFQYYREEENGRGNFPPRFSGLQFPNYSSELNVNALELDDSALYLCASTPDTGLWGQGYTFGSGTRLTVV.